This T cell receptor (beta chain) was recovered during a study of identical twins. This clonotype occurred many times. MiXCR, applied by TCRdb to the 5' RACE reads, yields one record per CDR3 protein. The sample consists of around 370,000 distinct CDR3 sequences, 7% to 9.5% of them appearing once. The sequence was obtained from a woman aged 45-59 years in good health. The sample consisted of naive T cells sorted from blood.

As DNA, the CDR3 is TGCAGTGCTAGAGCACTAGCGGGCAATGAGCAGTTCTTC. Its protein product is CSARALAGNEQFF. This sequence joins TRBV20-1 and TRBJ2-1; 9 nucleotides align to TRBD2. CDR1 is DFQATT and CDR2 is SNEGSKA in the germline V gene (reference sequence). The junction had 1 base not matched to a gene; V was cut back by 1 base and J by 6 bases. The CDR3 has 13 residues.